This T cell receptor (beta chain) stems from a study of blood T cell repertoires in COVID-19. TCRdb's table, derived via immunoSEQ multiplex PCR, lists solely in-frame clones and lacks some. The sample has roughly 190,000 clones; 84% are singletons. V was pared by 3 bases and J by 10 bases, with 4 bases of the junction left unmatched. This CDR3 is 13 amino acids long. Germline assignment: CDR1 SGHKS and CDR2 YYEKEE (reference sequence). This sequence was found in a woman aged 30 to 39 who had been exposed to COVID-19. The V gene is TRBV5-5, the J gene TRBJ2-1; 10 nucleotides match TRBD2. Sequenced input: PBMCs or T cells enriched from blood (not recorded which). CDR3 sequence reads: CASSWRAGGEQFF. CDR3 sequence (DNA): TGTGCCAGCAGCTGGAGAGCGGGGGGGGAGCAGTTCTTC.